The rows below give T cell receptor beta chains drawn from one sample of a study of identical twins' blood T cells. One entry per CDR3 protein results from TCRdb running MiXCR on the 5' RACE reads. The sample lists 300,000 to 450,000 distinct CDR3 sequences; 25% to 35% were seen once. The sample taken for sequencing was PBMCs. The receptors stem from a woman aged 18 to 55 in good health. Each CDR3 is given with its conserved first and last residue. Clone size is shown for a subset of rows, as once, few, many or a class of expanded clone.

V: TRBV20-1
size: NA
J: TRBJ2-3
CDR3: CSADPLAKPSTDTQYF

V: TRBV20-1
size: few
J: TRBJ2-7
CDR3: CSVPGNGLRFYEQYF

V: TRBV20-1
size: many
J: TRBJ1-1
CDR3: CSASGTALEAFF

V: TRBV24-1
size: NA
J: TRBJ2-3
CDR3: CATSDFGSPTQYF

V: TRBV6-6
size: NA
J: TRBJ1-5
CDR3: CASKGNLMGNQPQHF

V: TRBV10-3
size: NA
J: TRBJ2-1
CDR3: CAISVGTSDHNEQFF

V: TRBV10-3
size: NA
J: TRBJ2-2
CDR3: CAIGADANTGELFF

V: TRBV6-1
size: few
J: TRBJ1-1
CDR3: CASGFSGVSTEAFF

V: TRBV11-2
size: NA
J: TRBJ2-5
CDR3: CASSTTWETQYF

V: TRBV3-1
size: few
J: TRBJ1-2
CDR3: CASSQEPGFYGYTF

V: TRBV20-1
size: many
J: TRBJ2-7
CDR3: CSATGLVGEQYF

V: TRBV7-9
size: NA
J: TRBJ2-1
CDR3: CASSLLSSGLRHEQFF

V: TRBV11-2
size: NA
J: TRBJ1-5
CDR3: CASSLAAGPNQPQHF

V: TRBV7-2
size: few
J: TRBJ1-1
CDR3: CASSYTGTGNAEAFF

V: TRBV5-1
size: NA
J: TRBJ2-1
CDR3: CASSLAMTSSSYNEQFF

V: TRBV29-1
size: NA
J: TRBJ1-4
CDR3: CSVQQGADEKPFF

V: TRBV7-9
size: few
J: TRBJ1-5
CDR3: CASSLVGQNQPQHF

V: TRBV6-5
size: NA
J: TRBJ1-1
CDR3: CASSYLRVSTNTEAFF

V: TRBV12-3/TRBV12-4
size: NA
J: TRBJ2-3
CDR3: CASSAPGSHTQYF

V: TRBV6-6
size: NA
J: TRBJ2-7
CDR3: CAGSYGRGLNEQYF

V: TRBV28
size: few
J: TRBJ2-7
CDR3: CASSLWASSPQRQYF

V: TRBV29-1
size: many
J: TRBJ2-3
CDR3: CSSDTRAEDTQYF

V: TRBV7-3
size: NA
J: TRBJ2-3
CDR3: CASSLTGGGTDTQYF

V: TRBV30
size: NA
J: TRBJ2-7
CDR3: CARSVIGNEQYF

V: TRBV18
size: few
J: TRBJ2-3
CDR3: CASSPPSQVADTQYF

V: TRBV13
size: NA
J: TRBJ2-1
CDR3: CASSPIAEASSYNEQFF

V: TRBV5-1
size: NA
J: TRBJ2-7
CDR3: CASSLDGRNNYEQYF

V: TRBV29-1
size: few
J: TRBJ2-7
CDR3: CSVTGQDHYEQYF

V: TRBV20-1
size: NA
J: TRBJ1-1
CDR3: CSAQPGGRRTEAFF

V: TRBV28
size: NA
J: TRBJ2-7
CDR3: CASSHPWGQGGTYEQYF